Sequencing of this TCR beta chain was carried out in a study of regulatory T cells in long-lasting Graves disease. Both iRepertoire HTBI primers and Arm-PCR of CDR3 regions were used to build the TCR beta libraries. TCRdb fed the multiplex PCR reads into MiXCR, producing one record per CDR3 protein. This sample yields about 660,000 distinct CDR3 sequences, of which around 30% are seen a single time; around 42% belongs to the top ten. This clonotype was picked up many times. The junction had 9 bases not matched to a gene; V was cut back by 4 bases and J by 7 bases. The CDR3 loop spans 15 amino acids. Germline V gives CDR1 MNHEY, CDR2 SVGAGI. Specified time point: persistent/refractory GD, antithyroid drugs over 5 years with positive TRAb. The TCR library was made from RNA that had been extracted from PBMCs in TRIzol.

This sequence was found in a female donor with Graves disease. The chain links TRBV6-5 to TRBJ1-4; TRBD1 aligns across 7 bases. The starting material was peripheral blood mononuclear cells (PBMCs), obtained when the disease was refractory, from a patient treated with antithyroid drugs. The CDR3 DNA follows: TGTGCCAGCAGTTCCAGACAGGGAATGAGTGAAAAACTGTTTTTT. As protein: CASSSRQGMSEKLFF.